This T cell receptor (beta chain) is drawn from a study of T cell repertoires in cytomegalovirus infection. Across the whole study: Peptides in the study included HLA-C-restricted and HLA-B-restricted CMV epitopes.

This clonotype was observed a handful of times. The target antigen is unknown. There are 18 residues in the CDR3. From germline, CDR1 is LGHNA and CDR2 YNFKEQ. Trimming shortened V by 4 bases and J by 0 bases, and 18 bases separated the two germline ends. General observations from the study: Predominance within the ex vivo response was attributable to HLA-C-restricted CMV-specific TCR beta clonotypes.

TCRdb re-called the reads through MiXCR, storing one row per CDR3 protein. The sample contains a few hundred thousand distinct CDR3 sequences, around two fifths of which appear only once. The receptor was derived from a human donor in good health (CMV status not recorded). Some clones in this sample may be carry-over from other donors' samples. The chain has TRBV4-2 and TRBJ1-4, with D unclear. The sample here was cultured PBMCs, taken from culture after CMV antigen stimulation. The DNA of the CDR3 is TGTGCCAGCAGCCTTCGGAAACTAGATATTGCAACTAATGAAAAACTGTTTTTT. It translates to CASSLRKLDIATNEKLFF.